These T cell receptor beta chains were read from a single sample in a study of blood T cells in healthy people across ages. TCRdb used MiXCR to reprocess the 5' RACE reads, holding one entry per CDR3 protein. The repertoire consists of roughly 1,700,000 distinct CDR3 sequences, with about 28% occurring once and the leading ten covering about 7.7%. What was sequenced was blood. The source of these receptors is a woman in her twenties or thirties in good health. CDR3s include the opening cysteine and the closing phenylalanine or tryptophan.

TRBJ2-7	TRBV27	CASSFQGQGSLYEQYF
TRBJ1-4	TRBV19	CANTPDRATNEKLFF
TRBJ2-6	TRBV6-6	CASSTPTGTGANVLTF
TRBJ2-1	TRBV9	CASSVGDNRHNEQFF
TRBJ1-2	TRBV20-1	CSARGQTKGYGYTF
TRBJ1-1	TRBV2	CASSEKGRMNTEAFF
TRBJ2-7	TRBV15	CATSRVTSGRYEQYF
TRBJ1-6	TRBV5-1	CASSITGLDSPLHF
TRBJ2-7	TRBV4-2	CASSQGGTGGDYEQYF
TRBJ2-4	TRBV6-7	CASSYSEGGHYNEQYF
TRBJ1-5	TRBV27	CASSIAPGHPAQPRHF
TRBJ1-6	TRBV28	CASNSPTGRNSPLHF
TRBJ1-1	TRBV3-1	CASSLNWDNYNTEAFF
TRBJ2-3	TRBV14	CASSRIGQPQGDTQYF
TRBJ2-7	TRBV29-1	CSVAGQTYEQYF
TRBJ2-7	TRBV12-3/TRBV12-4	CAIRMAGTYEQYF
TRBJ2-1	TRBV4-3	CTSSPGLVGGWANEQFF
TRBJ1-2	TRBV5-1	CASSFGSGQAYGYTF
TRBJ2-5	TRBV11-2	CASSFLGGQQETQYF
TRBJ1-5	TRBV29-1	CSVARGGNQPQHF
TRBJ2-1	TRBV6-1	CASSETSGDYNEQFF
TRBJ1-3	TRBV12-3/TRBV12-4	CASRTDTSSSSGNTIYF
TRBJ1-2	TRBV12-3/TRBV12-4	CASGSGPGYTF
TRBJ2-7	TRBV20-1	CSARLEGYEQYF
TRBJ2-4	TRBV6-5	CASIQPGLAGTNIQYF
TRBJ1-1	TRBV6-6	CASSDGDRNEVAEAFF
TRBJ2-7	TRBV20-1	CSARSSGREYEQYF
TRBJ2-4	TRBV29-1	CSVQGATYNEQYF
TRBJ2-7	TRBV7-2	CASSLGTERFYEQYF
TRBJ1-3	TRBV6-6	CASSSHRVGSGNTIYF
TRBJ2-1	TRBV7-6	CASSFKQHNEQFF
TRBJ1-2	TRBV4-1	CASSQPTSRGQGHGYTF
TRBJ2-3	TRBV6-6	CASNYGGTDTQYF
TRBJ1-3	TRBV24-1	CATSAGGAQGISGNTIYF
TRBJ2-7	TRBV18	CASSPTGGHEQYF
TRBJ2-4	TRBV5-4	CASSLGSGGSGEQYF
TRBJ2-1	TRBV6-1	CASSEAGDRPRSYNEQFF
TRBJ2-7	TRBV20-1	CSATPSGSYEQYF
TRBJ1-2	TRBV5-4	CASSLTNRGGGYTF
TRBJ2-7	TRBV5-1	CASSLLQNSYEQYF
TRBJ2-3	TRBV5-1	CASSSRVSGGRTDTQYF
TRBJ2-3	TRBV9	CASSVDLTGRDLGTQYF
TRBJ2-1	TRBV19	CASSITLNEQFF